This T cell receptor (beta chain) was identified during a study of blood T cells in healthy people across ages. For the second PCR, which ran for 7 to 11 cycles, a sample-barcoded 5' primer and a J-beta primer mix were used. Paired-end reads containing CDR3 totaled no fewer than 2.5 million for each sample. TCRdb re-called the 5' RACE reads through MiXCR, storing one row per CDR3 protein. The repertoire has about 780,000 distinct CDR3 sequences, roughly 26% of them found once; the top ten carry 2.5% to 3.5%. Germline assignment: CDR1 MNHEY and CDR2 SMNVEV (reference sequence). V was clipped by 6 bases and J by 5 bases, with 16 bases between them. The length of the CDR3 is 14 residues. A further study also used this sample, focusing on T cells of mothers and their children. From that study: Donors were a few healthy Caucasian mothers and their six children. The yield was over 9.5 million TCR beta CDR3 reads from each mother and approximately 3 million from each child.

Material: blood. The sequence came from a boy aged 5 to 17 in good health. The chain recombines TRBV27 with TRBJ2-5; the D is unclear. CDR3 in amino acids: CASRNTAFGETQYF. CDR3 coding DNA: TGTGCCAGCAGGAACACCGCTTTTGGGGAGACCCAGTACTTC.